The rows below give T cell receptor beta chains drawn from one sample of a study of identical twins. TCRdb ran MiXCR on the 5' RACE reads and lists one entry per CDR3 protein. The top ten hold 4% to 6% of the sample, which has around 230,000 distinct CDR3 sequences, approximately 9% seen once. Sequenced: memory (CD45RO+) T cells sorted from blood. All receptors derive from a young woman in good health. Each CDR3 is given with its conserved first and last residue. Fields, in order: D gene, J gene, V gene, clone size, CDR3 DNA, CDR3 protein. D genes are given only for firm matches. Not all rows give a size; the values are once, few, many and, for expanded clones, a class.

.	TRBJ1-2	TRBV7-2	.	TGTGCCAGCAGCTTACGATTGTTTGTGGTGGATGGCTACACCTTC	CASSLRLFVVDGYTF
TRBD1	TRBJ1-2	TRBV12-3/TRBV12-4	many	TGTGCCAGCAGTCCCGGACAGGCGGGCTATGGCTACACCTTC	CASSPGQAGYGYTF
.	TRBJ1-2	TRBV2	.	TGTGCCAGCAGGGACTTCCTCGGGGACTATGGCTACACCTTC	CASRDFLGDYGYTF
TRBD2	TRBJ2-1	TRBV7-9	many	TGTGCCAGCAGTTTAGCGGGAGGGAATGAGCAGTTCTTC	CASSLAGGNEQFF
.	TRBJ2-2	TRBV6-1	.	TGTGCCAGCAGTGATTCAACTAGCTGGAACACCGGGGAGCTGTTTTTT	CASSDSTSWNTGELFF
TRBD2	TRBJ2-2	TRBV12-3/TRBV12-4	.	TGTGCCAGCAGTTTAAGCGGGAGGAACACCGGGGAGCTGTTTTTT	CASSLSGRNTGELFF
.	TRBJ1-2	TRBV2	few	TGTGCCAGCACCTCCGACAGCCTCCTAAATGGCTACACCTTC	CASTSDSLLNGYTF
.	TRBJ1-3	TRBV5-1	.	TGCGCCAGCAGCTCTAGCGGCGGGTACTCTGGAAACACCATATATTTT	CASSSSGGYSGNTIYF
TRBD2	TRBJ2-1	TRBV18	.	TGTGCCAGCTCACCGGGACTAGCGGCCCACAATGAGCAGTTCTTC	CASSPGLAAHNEQFF
.	TRBJ1-1	TRBV27	few	TGTGCCAGCAGTTTTCTGGGAGAGAACACTGAAGCTTTCTTT	CASSFLGENTEAFF
TRBD2	TRBJ2-5	TRBV7-6	.	TGTGCCAGCAGCTCACCTAGCGGGGGGGGAGAGACCCAGTACTTC	CASSSPSGGGETQYF
TRBD2	TRBJ2-1	TRBV20-1	.	TGCAGTGCTGGCCTAGCGGGGGAAAAGATGGGCAGCTTCTTC	CSAGLAGEKMGSFF
.	TRBJ2-3	TRBV2	few	TGTGCCAGCAGTGAATCGGGGGCGGGGACAGATACGCAGTATTTT	CASSESGAGTDTQYF
.	TRBJ2-3	TRBV12-3/TRBV12-4	.	TGTGCCAGCAGTTGGCTTTCGCCTAGCACAGATACGCAGTATTTT	CASSWLSPSTDTQYF
TRBD2	TRBJ2-1	TRBV9	few	TGTGCCAGCAGCTTTCGACTAGCGGCGGGACGTGAGCAGTTCTTC	CASSFRLAAGREQFF
.	TRBJ2-7	TRBV12-3/TRBV12-4	many	TGTGCCAGCAGTTTGGTTGGGGATTTACGCTACGAGCAGTACTTC	CASSLVGDLRYEQYF
TRBD2	TRBJ2-2	TRBV7-6	.	TGTGCCAGCACCTCGGGGGGAGGCGGGGAGCTGTTTTTT	CASTSGGGGELFF
.	TRBJ1-4	TRBV20-1	few	TGCAGTGCTAGAGGGACATACTTGGGAACTAATGAAAAACTGTTTTTT	CSARGTYLGTNEKLFF
.	TRBJ2-7	TRBV20-1	many	TGCAGTGCTAGCCGGGACACCTCCTACGAGCAGTACTTC	CSASRDTSYEQYF
.	TRBJ1-2	TRBV29-1	.	TGCAGCGTCCGGTGGGGATTAGCCTATGGCTACACCTTC	CSVRWGLAYGYTF
.	TRBJ2-1	TRBV2	few	TGTGCCAGCAGTGAAGCGCTTCCGGGAGACAATGAGCAGTTCTTC	CASSEALPGDNEQFF
.	TRBJ1-5	TRBV6-1	.	TGTGCCAGCAGACCGACGGGACGAGGGCCCCAGCATTTT	CASRPTGRGPQHF
TRBD1	TRBJ2-1	TRBV10-2	.	TGCGCCAGCAGGGACAGGGGATACAATGAGCAGTTCTTC	CASRDRGYNEQFF
.	TRBJ2-1	TRBV20-1	few	TGCAGTGCTTCCCGACTAGTAGAGCAGTTCTTC	CSASRLVEQFF
TRBD1	TRBJ2-7	TRBV29-1	.	TGCAGCGTTGGCCCGGGACAGGGGCCCTACGAGCAGTACTTC	CSVGPGQGPYEQYF
.	TRBJ2-5	TRBV11-2	.	TGTGCCAGCAGCCGGGACCTCCAAGAGACCCAGTACTTC	CASSRDLQETQYF
.	TRBJ1-5	TRBV15	many	TGTGCCACCAGCAGCCGGGGGACATATAGCAATCAGCCCCAGCATTTT	CATSSRGTYSNQPQHF
TRBD2	TRBJ2-7	TRBV12-3/TRBV12-4	many	TGTGCCAGCAGTTCGGGGGGGGGCCATGAGCAGTACTTC	CASSSGGGHEQYF
.	TRBJ1-2	TRBV7-9	.	TGTGCCAGCAGCTTAGAGACGGGCCTCCAGGAGGGCTACACCTTC	CASSLETGLQEGYTF
TRBD2	TRBJ2-1	TRBV20-1	few	TGCAGTGCTTCTTTGACTAGCGGGAGGTTAGGTGAGCAGTTCTTC	CSASLTSGRLGEQFF
TRBD2	TRBJ2-7	TRBV6-2/TRBV6-3	many	TGTGCCACCGGACTAGCGGGTTACGAGCAGTACTTC	CATGLAGYEQYF
TRBD1	TRBJ2-7	TRBV20-1	.	TGCAGTGCTGGTCCGGGACAGGGTTCTCGCGAGCAGTACTTC	CSAGPGQGSREQYF
TRBD1	TRBJ1-1	TRBV18	.	TGTGCCAGCTCACCACAAACAGGGGGGTACACTGAAGCTTTCTTT	CASSPQTGGYTEAFF
.	TRBJ2-2	TRBV20-1	few	TGCAGTGCTAGAGGGGCTATTTCGGCCGGGGAGCTGTTTTTT	CSARGAISAGELFF
.	TRBJ1-2	TRBV11-2	.	TGTGCCAGCAGCTTAGAGGCGGGACGGGGGGGCGTCTATGGCTACACCTTC	CASSLEAGRGGVYGYTF
TRBD2	TRBJ2-1	TRBV20-1	.	TGCAGTGCGCTCCTGGGACTAGCGGGAAACAATGAGCAGTTCTTC	CSALLGLAGNNEQFF
TRBD2	TRBJ2-5	TRBV7-8	many	TGTGCCAGCAGCTTCGGGTGGGGGGGAGAGACCCAGTACTTC	CASSFGWGGETQYF
TRBD1	TRBJ2-7	TRBV2	many	TGTGCCAGCAGTGGAGAACAGGGGAACGAGCAGTACTTC	CASSGEQGNEQYF
.	TRBJ2-5	TRBV9	.	TGTGCCAGCAGCGTCCAGGGAAAAGAGACCCAGTACTTC	CASSVQGKETQYF
TRBD2	TRBJ2-7	TRBV4-3	few	TGCGCCAGCAGCCAAGACGGGACTACAACCTACGAGCAGTACTTC	CASSQDGTTTYEQYF
.	TRBJ2-1	TRBV10-2	many	TGCGCCAGCAGTGTGGCAGACAATGAGCAGTTCTTC	CASSVADNEQFF
TRBD1	TRBJ2-7	TRBV20-1	.	TGCAGTGCTGGCCGGGACAGGGGCAACGAGCAGTACTTC	CSAGRDRGNEQYF
.	TRBJ1-1	TRBV6-5	.	TGTGCCAGCAGTTACCTTACACCGAACACTGAAGCTTTCTTT	CASSYLTPNTEAFF
TRBD2	TRBJ2-1	TRBV12-3/TRBV12-4	.	TGTGCCAGCAGTTTCCCGACTAGCGGGAGGGTTGAGCAGTTCTTC	CASSFPTSGRVEQFF
.	TRBJ2-1	TRBV7-2	.	TGTGCCAGCAGCTTTACCACATCTAGGTTTGAGTTCTTC	CASSFTTSRFEFF
.	TRBJ1-2	TRBV2	few	TGTGCCAGCGCACAGGGCGGGTATGGCTACACCTTC	CASAQGGYGYTF
.	TRBJ2-1	TRBV4-3	few	TGCGCCAGCAGCCACTTCTTGACAGGTAGCTCCTACAATGAGCAGTTCTTC	CASSHFLTGSSYNEQFF
.	TRBJ2-7	TRBV14	.	TGTGCCAGCAGCCACTCTAAGGGGGGGACGGTCCCCTACGAGCAGTACTTC	CASSHSKGGTVPYEQYF
TRBD2	TRBJ2-7	TRBV29-1	many	TGCAGCGTTACGAGCGGGGGGTCCTACGAGCAGTACTTC	CSVTSGGSYEQYF
.	TRBJ1-2	TRBV6-2/TRBV6-3	.	TGTGCCAGCAGTTACGTACGGGAGGACGGACCTTATGGCTACACCTTC	CASSYVREDGPYGYTF
TRBD2	TRBJ2-3	TRBV12-5	many	TGTGCTAGTGGTTTGGTACGGAGACTAGCGAGCACAGATACGCAGTATTTT	CASGLVRRLASTDTQYF
TRBD2	TRBJ2-1	TRBV6-4	many	TGTGCCAGCAGTGTGGGACTAGCGGGGAACAATGAGCAGTTCTTC	CASSVGLAGNNEQFF
TRBD2	TRBJ2-1	TRBV6-5	many	TGTGCCAGCAGTTACGCGATAGCGGGAGGGCCGAATGAGCAGTTCTTC	CASSYAIAGGPNEQFF
.	TRBJ1-1	TRBV28	many	TGTGCCAGCAGTATCCTCTTTAAGGGCCGGGACACTGAAGCTTTCTTT	CASSILFKGRDTEAFF
.	TRBJ1-3	TRBV7-9	few	TGTGCCAGCAGAGTGGAGGGGACTGGAAACACCATATATTTT	CASRVEGTGNTIYF
.	TRBJ1-2	TRBV2	.	TGTGCCAGCAGTGAAGGTCCTAACTATGGCTACACCTTC	CASSEGPNYGYTF
.	TRBJ2-7	TRBV7-2	.	TGTGCCAGCAGCGCGCCGAGTTTGGGGCTCCTGGGGGAGCAGTACTTC	CASSAPSLGLLGEQYF
.	TRBJ1-1	TRBV5-8	.	TGTGCCAGCAGCCACCGAAACACTGAAGCTTTCTTT	CASSHRNTEAFF